This entry is about one T cell receptor beta chain. This specimen comes from a study of technical replicates of blood from a few donors. Clones were read by immunoSEQ multiplex PCR, and TCRdb kept only the in-frame ones, dropping some. Seen here are tens of thousands of clones, 89% observed once, and the top ten hold roughly 0.38%. CDR1 is PRHDT and CDR2 is FYEKMQ in the germline V gene (reference sequence). The V end was cut by 0 bases, the J end by 4 bases, with 10 bases between. The CDR3 loop spans 15 amino acids. The sequence came from a human donor in good health. This chain connects TRBV13 to TRBJ2-1; D ambiguous. Sequenced input: T cells isolated from PBMCs. In DNA, the CDR3 is TGTGCCAGCAGCTTAGGGACAATCGTGTACAATGAGCAGTTCTTC. Protein: CASSLGTIVYNEQFF.